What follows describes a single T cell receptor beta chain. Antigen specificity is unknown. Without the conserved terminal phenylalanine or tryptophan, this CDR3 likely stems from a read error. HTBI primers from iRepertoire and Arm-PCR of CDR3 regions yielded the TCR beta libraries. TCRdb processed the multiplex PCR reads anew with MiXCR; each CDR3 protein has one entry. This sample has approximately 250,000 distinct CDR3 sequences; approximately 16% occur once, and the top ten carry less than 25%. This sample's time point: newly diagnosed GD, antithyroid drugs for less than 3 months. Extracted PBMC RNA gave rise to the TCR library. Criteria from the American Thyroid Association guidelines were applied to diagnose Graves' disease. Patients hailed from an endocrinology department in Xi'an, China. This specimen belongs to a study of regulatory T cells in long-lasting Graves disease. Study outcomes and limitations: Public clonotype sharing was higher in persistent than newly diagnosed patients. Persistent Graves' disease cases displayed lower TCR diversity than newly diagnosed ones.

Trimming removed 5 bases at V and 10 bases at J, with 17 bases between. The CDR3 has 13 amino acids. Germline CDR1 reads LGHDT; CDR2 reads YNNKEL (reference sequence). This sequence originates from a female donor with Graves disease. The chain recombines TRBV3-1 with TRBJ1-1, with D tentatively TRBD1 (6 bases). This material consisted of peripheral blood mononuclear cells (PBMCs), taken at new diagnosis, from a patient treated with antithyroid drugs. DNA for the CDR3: TGTGCCAGCAGCTGCTCCCAGGGGAGAAGAGCTTTCTTG. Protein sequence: CASSCSQGRRAFL.